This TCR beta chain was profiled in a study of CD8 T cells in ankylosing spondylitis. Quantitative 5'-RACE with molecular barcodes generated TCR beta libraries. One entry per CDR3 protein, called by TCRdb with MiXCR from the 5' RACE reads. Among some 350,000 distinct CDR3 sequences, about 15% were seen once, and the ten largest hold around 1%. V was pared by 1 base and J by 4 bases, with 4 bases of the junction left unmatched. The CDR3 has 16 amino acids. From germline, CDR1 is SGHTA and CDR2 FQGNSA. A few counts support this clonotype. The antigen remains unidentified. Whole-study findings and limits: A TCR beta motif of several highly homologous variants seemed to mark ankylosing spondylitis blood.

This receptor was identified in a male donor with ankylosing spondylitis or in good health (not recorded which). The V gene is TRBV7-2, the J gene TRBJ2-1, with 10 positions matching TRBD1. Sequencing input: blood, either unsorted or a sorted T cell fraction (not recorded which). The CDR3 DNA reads TGTGCCAGCAGCTTAGAGGGACAGGGGTTGTACAATGAGCAGTTCTTC. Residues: CASSLEGQGLYNEQFF.